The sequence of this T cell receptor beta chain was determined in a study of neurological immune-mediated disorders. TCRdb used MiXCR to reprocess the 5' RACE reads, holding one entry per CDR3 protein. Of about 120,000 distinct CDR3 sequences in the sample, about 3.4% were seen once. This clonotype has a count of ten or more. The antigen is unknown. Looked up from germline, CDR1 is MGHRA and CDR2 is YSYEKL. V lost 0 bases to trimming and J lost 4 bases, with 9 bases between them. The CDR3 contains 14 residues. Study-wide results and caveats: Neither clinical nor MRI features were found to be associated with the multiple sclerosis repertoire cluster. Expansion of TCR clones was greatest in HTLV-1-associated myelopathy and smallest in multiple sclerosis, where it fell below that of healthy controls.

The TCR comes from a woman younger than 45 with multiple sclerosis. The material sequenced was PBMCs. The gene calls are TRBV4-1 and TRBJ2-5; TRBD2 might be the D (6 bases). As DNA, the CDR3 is TGCGCCAGCAGCCAAGATCCTAGCGCAGAGACCCAGTACTTC. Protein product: CASSQDPSAETQYF.